The clone carrying this T cell receptor (beta chain) was counted at least ten times. Each CDR3 protein is one row after TCRdb ran MiXCR on the RT-PCR reads. Of almost 700,000 distinct CDR3 sequences in the sample, 14% were seen once. This TCR was sampled from a female donor in good health, serving as a healthy control. The source material was memory CD4+ T cells from blood.

The CDR3 here is CASTSVLFVLEQYF. Written as DNA, the CDR3 is TGTGCCAGCACCTCGGTCCTTTTTGTGTTAGAGCAGTACTTC. The rearrangement uses TRBV27 and TRBJ2-7; D unclear. Germline V gene lookup returns CDR1 MNHEY and CDR2 SMNVEV (reference sequence). Trimming cost V 7 bases and J 7 bases, with 20 bases left between them. This CDR3 is 14 amino acids long.